This T cell receptor (beta chain) was captured by sequencing in a study of T cells in Graves' hyperthyroidism and ophthalmopathy. Broader study findings: Ophthalmopathy got predicted by the model a median approximately six months before its onset. Most clonotypes expanded in thyroid above 0.001 were likewise present in blood.

This CDR3 is built from 15 residues. CDR1 is SNHLY, CDR2 FYNNEI, per germline. V lost 5 bases and J lost 6; bases outside the gene matches: 9. The CDR3 regions of TCR beta were amplified from RNA transcripts. First-round RT-PCR of the TCR CDR3 relied on the HTBI primer set. TCRdb used MiXCR to reprocess the multiplex PCR reads, holding one entry per CDR3 protein. The sample gives nearly 600,000 distinct CDR3 sequences, approximately 14% of which show up once; about 7% is in the top ten. In its sample, this clonotype was seen a few times. Its specificity is unknown. Orbital computed tomography and thyroid ultrasound, together with serum TRAb and thyroxine and clinical symptoms, were used for diagnoses.

V is TRBV2 and J is TRBJ1-4; 7 bases match TRBD1. The sample consisted of blood. This TCR came from a woman aged 18-29 years with Graves' ophthalmopathy. DNA for the CDR3: TGTGCCAGCAGTAAACTCGGGACAGAATATGAAAAACTGTTTTTT. Its protein product is CASSKLGTEYEKLFF.